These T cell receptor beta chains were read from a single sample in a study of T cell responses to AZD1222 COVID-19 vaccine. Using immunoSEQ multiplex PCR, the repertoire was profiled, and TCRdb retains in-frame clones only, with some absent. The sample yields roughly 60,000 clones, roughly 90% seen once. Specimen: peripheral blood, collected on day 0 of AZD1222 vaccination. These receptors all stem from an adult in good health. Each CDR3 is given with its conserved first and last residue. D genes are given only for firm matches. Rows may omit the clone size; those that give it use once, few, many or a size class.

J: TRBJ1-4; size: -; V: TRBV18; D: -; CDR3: CASSPRGAYEKLFF; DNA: TGTGCCAGCTCTCCTCGGGGCGCTTATGAAAAACTGTTTTTT
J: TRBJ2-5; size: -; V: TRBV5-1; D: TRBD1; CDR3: CASSFRQGIQETQYF; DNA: TGCGCCAGCAGCTTCAGACAGGGGATCCAAGAGACCCAGTACTTC
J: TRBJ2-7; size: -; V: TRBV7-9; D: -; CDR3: CASSYQNTGREQYF; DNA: TGTGCCAGCAGCTACCAAAACACGGGGCGCGAGCAGTACTTC
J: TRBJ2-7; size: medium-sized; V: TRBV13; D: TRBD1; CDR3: CASSLRDRGYEQYF; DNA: TGTGCCAGCAGCTTGAGGGACAGGGGTTACGAGCAGTACTTC
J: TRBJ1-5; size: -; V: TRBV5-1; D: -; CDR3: CASSIDWDQPQHF; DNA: TGCGCCAGCAGCATCGACTGGGATCAGCCCCAGCATTTT
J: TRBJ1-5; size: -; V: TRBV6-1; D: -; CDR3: CASSEWVGNQPQHF; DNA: TGTGCCAGCAGTGAATGGGTGGGCAATCAGCCCCAGCATTTT
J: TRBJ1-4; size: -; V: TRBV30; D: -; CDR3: CAWTKGQITTNEKLFF; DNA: TGTGCCTGGACCAAGGGTCAAATTACAACTAATGAAAAACTGTTTTTT
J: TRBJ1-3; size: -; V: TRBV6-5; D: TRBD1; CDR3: CASSYSTGTGNTIYF; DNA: TGTGCCAGCAGTTACTCGACAGGGACTGGAAACACCATATATTTT
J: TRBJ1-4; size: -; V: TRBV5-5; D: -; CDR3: CASSSLGATNEKLFF; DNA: TGTGCCAGCAGCTCCCTCGGGGCAACTAATGAAAAACTGTTTTTT
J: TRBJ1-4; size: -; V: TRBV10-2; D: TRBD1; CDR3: CASSSGTDNEKLFF; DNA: TGCGCCAGCAGTTCCGGGACAGATAATGAAAAACTGTTTTTT
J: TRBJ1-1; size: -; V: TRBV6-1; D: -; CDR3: CASSEQAGNTEAFF; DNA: TGTGCCAGCAGTGAACAGGCGGGTAACACTGAAGCTTTCTTT
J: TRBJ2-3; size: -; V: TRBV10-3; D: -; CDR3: CAISQGGSDTQYF; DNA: TGTGCCATCAGTCAAGGGGGTTCGGATACGCAGTATTTT
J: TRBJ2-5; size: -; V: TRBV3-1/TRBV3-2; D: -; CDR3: CASSARARGETQYF; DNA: TGTGCCAGCAGCGCTAGAGCGAGGGGGGAGACCCAGTACTTC
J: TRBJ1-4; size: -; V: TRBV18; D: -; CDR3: CASSPGPYEGEKLFF; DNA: TGTGCCAGCTCACCTGGTCCCTACGAAGGGGAAAAACTGTTTTTT
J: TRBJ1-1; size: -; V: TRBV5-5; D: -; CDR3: CASSATGPGNTEAFF; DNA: TGTGCCAGCAGCGCCACAGGGCCGGGGAACACTGAAGCTTTCTTT
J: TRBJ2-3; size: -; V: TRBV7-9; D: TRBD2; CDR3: CASSRPSGGPSTDTQYF; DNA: TGTGCCAGCAGCCGACCTAGCGGGGGGCCTAGCACAGATACGCAGTATTTT
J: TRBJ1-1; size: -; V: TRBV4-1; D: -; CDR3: CASSQAGTPNTEAFF; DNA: TGCGCCAGCAGCCAAGCCGGGACACCGAACACTGAAGCTTTCTTT
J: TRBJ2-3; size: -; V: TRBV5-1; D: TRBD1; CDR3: CASSPGTGLRIDTQYF; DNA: TGCGCCAGCAGCCCGGGGACAGGTTTGCGTATAGATACGCAGTATTTT
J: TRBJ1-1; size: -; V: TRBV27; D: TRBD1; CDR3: CASSGGQGAGTEAFF; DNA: TGTGCCAGCAGTGGGGGACAGGGGGCAGGGACTGAAGCTTTCTTT
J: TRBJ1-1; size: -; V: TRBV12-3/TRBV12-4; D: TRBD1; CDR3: CASSRGQNTEAFF; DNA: TGTGCCAGCAGCAGGGGGCAAAACACTGAAGCTTTCTTT
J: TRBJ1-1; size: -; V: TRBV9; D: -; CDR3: CASSVTLSLGNTEAFF; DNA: TGTGCCAGCAGCGTAACCCTGTCCCTGGGAAACACTGAAGCTTTCTTT
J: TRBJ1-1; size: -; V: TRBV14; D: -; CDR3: CASSQQRRTEAFF; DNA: TGTGCCAGCAGCCAACAGAGGCGGACTGAAGCTTTCTTT
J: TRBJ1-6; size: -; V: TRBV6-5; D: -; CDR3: CASSSRNSPLHF; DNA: TGTGCCAGCAGTTCAAGGAATTCACCCCTCCACTTT
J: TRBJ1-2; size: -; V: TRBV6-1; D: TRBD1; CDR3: CASSELGQGNDGYTF; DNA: TGTGCCAGCAGTGAACTGGGACAGGGGAACGATGGCTACACCTTC
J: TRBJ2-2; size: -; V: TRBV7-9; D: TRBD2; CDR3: CASSTRLAGTGELFF; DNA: TGTGCCAGCAGCACCAGACTAGCGGGCACCGGGGAGCTGTTTTTT
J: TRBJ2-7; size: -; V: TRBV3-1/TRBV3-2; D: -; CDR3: CASSPGTQAYEQYF; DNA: TGTGCCAGCAGCCCCGGGACTCAAGCCTACGAGCAGTACTTC
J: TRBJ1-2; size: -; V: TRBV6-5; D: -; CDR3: CASSWKDGYTF; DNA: TGTGCCAGCAGTTGGAAAGATGGCTACACCTTC
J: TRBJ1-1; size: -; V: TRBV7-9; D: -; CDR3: CASSLVGQFTEAFF; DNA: TGTGCCAGCAGCTTAGTAGGCCAGTTCACTGAAGCTTTCTTT
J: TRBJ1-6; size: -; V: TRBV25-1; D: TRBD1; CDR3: CASKGTEINSPLHF; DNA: TGTGCCAGCAAAGGGACAGAAATTAATTCACCCCTCCACTTT
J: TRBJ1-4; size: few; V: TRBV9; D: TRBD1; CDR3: CASSGDRRATNEKLFF; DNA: TGTGCCAGCAGCGGGGACAGGCGAGCAACTAATGAAAAACTGTTTTTT
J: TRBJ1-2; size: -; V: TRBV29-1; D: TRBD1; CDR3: CSVRTGKGYTF; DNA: TGCAGCGTAAGGACAGGGAAAGGCTACACCTTC
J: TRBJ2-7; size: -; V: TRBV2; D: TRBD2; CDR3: CASSEFGRVLEQYF; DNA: TGTGCCAGCAGTGAATTTGGGAGGGTGCTCGAGCAGTACTTC